What follows are 31 T cell receptor beta chains derived from one specimen sequenced in a study of regulatory T cells in long-lasting Graves disease. Time point meaning: persistent/refractory GD, antithyroid drugs over 5 years with positive TRAb. PBMC-derived RNA was used for the TCR library. Library construction for TCR beta used iRepertoire HTBI primers and Arm-PCR of CDR3 regions. TCRdb used MiXCR to reprocess the multiplex PCR reads, holding one entry per CDR3 protein. The sample lists about 310,000 distinct CDR3 sequences; 20% to 25% were seen once. Sequenced here: peripheral blood mononuclear cells (PBMCs), sampled when the disease was refractory, from a patient treated with antithyroid drugs. The receptor source for this set is a female donor with Graves disease.

The CDR3 nucleotides are TGTGCCAGCAGTCCCCGACTAGCGGGAGTAAACGACGAGCAGTACTTC. This gives the protein CASSPRLAGVNDEQYF. V and J are TRBV28 and TRBJ2-5; 12 bases match TRBD2. The J call may be mistaken, given a closer DNA end match to TRBJ2-7. The germline V gene encodes CDR1 MDHEN and CDR2 SYDVKM. This CDR3 is built from 16 residues.

The chain has TRBV6-2 or TRBV6-3 and TRBJ2-1; TRBD2 aligns across 11 bases. Per germline, CDR1 MNHEY and CDR2 SVGEGT. The CDR3 has 14 residues. Unmatched junction bases numbered 5, after V lost 5 bases and J lost 8 bases. This CDR3 reads CASSISGRDDEQFF. DNA for the CDR3: TGTGCCAGCAGTATTAGCGGGAGGGACGATGAGCAGTTCTTC.

This sequence joins TRBV28 and TRBJ1-1; D is perhaps TRBD1 (6 bases). The CDR3 consists of 14 residues. The germline gives CDR1 MDHEN, CDR2 SYDVKM. V gave up 7 bases and J gave up 6 bases, with 18 bases separating them. This CDR3 reads CASNRAGARAEAFF. The CDR3 DNA reads TGTGCCAGCAACAGGGCGGGGGCCAGGGCTGAAGCTTTCTTT. The whole variable domain, remainder taken from reference TRBV28 and TRBJ1-1, is DVKVTQSSRYLVKRTGEKVFLECVQDMDHENMFWYRQDPGLGLRLIYFSYDVKMKEKGDIPEGYSVSREKKERFSLILESASTNQTSMYLCASNRAGARAEAFFGQGTRLTVV.

The CDR3 protein is CASSYPRTGRGGELFF. DNA of the CDR3: TGTGCCAGCAGTTACCCCCGGACAGGGAGGGGCGGGGAGCTGTTTTTT. This sequence joins TRBV6-5 and TRBJ2-2; tentatively, D is TRBD1 (8 bases). Germline V gives CDR1 MNHEY, CDR2 SVGAGI. Deletions cut 2 bases from V and 7 bases from J, with 17 bases between. The CDR3 loop spans 16 amino acids.

At least ten counts were recorded for this clonotype. This chain uses TRBV28 with TRBJ1-1, with unresolved D. The ends were cut back, 5 bases at V and 0 bases at J, with 10 bases in the middle. Germline CDR1 MDHEN, CDR2 SYDVKM. The CDR3 consists of 14 residues. CDR3 residues: CASSIIQMNTEAFF. The DNA of the CDR3 is TGTGCCAGCAGTATTATACAGATGAACACTGAAGCTTTCTTT.

The V and J genes are TRBV20-1 and TRBJ2-1; 7 bases fit TRBD2. This CDR3 has 11 residues. Germline CDR1 reads DFQATT; CDR2 reads SNEGSKA (reference sequence). Trimming took 3 bases from V and 9 from J; bases not matched to a gene: 2. The DNA for the CDR3 is TGCAGTGCTAGGGCGGGAGCTGAGCAGTTCTTC. This encodes CSARAGAEQFF.

V usage is TRBV7-9 and J usage is TRBJ2-7; D tentatively fits TRBD1 or TRBD2 (6 bases each). CDR1 SEHNR and CDR2 FQNEAQ come from the germline V gene (reference sequence). V shed 3 bases and J shed 2 bases, with 14 bases lying between them. There are 15 residues in the CDR3. In DNA, the CDR3 is TGTGCCAGCAGCTTCGGACTCCGGGGGCCCTACGAGCAGTACTTC. Its translation is CASSFGLRGPYEQYF. The variable domain in full, with the rest retrieved from reference TRBV7-9 and TRBJ2-7, is DTGVSQNPRHKITKRGQNVTFRCDPISEHNRLYWYRQTLGQGPEFLTYFQNEAQLEKSRLLSDRFSAERPKGSFSTLEIQRTEQGDSAMYLCASSFGLRGPYEQYFGPGTRLTVT.

V and J are TRBV19 and TRBJ1-4; no definite D call. Trimming cost V 7 bases and J 5 bases, with 8 bases left between them. The CDR3 length is 12 residues. The germline V gene encodes CDR1 LNHDA and CDR2 SQIVND (reference sequence). CDR3 protein: CASNEGNEKLFF. CDR3 coding DNA: TGTGCCAGTAACGAGGGAAATGAAAAACTGTTTTTT.

This clonotype turned up a few times. The gene calls are TRBV28 and TRBJ2-7; 7 bases align to TRBD2. CDR3 length: 13 amino acids. Trimming removed 2 bases from V and 6 bases from J; junction bases left unmatched: 4. Germline CDR1 MDHEN, CDR2 SYDVKM. DNA for the CDR3: TGTGCCAGCAGTTTACGGGGGGTCGGCGAGCAGTACTTC. Its protein product is CASSLRGVGEQYF.

This clonotype has ten or more counts. The V call is TRBV7-2, the J call TRBJ2-7; D gene uncertain. Germline V gene lookup returns CDR1 SGHTA and CDR2 FQGNSA. The CDR3 has 15 amino acids. The V and J ends lost 4 bases and 2 bases respectively, with 15 bases between them. The CDR3: CASSSSWLRPYEQYF. The CDR3 DNA is TGTGCCAGCAGCTCCTCCTGGCTAAGGCCCTACGAGCAGTACTTC.

The table lists this clonotype with many counts. The chain employs TRBV12-3 or TRBV12-4 and TRBJ2-7; D gene ambiguous. The germline V and J ends were trimmed by 5 bases and 7 bases, with 12 bases remaining between them. The CDR3 is 12 amino acids. The CDR3 loop reads CASSADLSEQYF. The CDR3 nucleotides read TGTGCCAGCAGTGCGGACCTTTCGGAGCAGTACTTC.

This clonotype occurred a few times. The chain joins TRBV28 to TRBJ2-2; a possible D gene is TRBD2 (5 bases). Trimming stripped 1 base from V and 8 bases from J, with 14 bases between. The CDR3 loop spans 15 amino acids. Germline values: CDR1 MDHEN, CDR2 SYDVKM. In nucleotides, the CDR3 is TGTGCCAGCAGTTTATACAACGAGGGTTTAGGGGAGCTGTTTTTT. Translation gives CASSLYNEGLGELFF.

The chain employs TRBV4-3 and TRBJ2-5; a possible D gene is TRBD1 (6 bases). CDR3 length equals 15 residues. Germline loops: CDR1 LGHNA, CDR2 YSLEER. V lost 0 bases to trimming and J lost 2 bases, with 10 bases between them. The DNA for the CDR3 is TGCGCCAGCAGCCAAGATCGGACAGATCAAGAGACCCAGTACTTC. Translation: CASSQDRTDQETQYF.

This clonotype was counted at least ten times. This rearrangement joins TRBV6-1 to TRBJ2-5; the D is unclear. The V gene's germline CDR1 is MNHNS and CDR2 SASEGT. V gave up 5 bases and J gave up 1 base, with 8 bases separating them. This CDR3 contains 13 residues. The CDR3 is CASSTEVQETQYF. The DNA for the CDR3 is TGTGCCAGCAGTACAGAAGTCCAAGAGACCCAGTACTTC.

With respect to this clonotype: Given a much more abundant clone one base away, this may be a read error. The chain links TRBV28 to TRBJ2-7; D not resolved. Germline V gives CDR1 MDHEN, CDR2 SYDVKM. The CDR3 has 16 residues. V lost 5 bases to trimming and J lost 2 bases, with 19 bases between them. CDR3 residues: CASSPVVGFGPYEQYF. The CDR3 coding sequence is TGTGCCAGCAGTCCTGTGGTGGGATTCGGCCCCTACGAGCAGTACTTC.

This clonotype was seen a few times. V and J are TRBV28 and TRBJ1-5; unclear D gene. Trimming left V 6 bases short and J 4 bases short, with 16 bases between. This CDR3 contains 15 residues. Germline V lookup: CDR1 MDHEN, CDR2 SYDVKM. Here the CDR3 reads CASRTVGFGNQPQHF. The CDR3 DNA reads TGTGCCAGCAGAACCGTAGGGTTTGGGAATCAGCCCCAGCATTTT.

Only one count was recorded for this clonotype. One base away lies a much larger clone, so this may be a sequencing read error. The V gene is TRBV16, the J gene TRBJ1-1; D not certain. Germline V CDR1 and CDR2: KGHSY, FQNENV. CDR3 length: 14 residues. CDR3 sequence: CASSQSSTYTEALF. CDR3 bases: TGTGCCAGCAGCCAATCCTCGACTTACACTGAAGCTCTCTTT.

This clonotype appeared many times. The V and J genes are TRBV12-3 or TRBV12-4 and TRBJ1-3, with D perhaps matching TRBD1 (5 bases). CDR3 length equals 15 residues. The ends were cut back, 7 bases at V and 5 bases at J, with 18 bases in the middle. The CDR3: CASTQQGDNRNTIYF. In DNA form, the CDR3 reads TGTGCCAGCACCCAGCAGGGTGATAACCGAAACACCATATATTTT.

Many counts were recorded for this clonotype. This chain uses TRBV7-2 with TRBJ2-5; 9 bases line up with TRBD2. CDR1 is SGHTA and CDR2 is FQGNSA in the germline V gene. The CDR3 totals 17 residues. With 5 bases clipped from V and 5 bases from J, the junction kept 15 bases outside the gene matches. CDR3 DNA: TGTGCCAGCAGCCCCAACATAGGTAGCGGGAGCCGGGAGACCCAGTACTTC. Protein: CASSPNIGSGSRETQYF.

The gene calls are TRBV4-3 and TRBJ2-7; TRBD1 aligns across 9 bases. CDR1 and CDR2 from the germline V gene are LGHNA and YSLEER. The CDR3 spans 16 residues. V lost 3 bases and J lost 2; bases outside the gene matches: 8. CDR3 sequence reads: CASSQTGQGRPYEQYF. In nucleotides, the CDR3 is TGCGCCAGCAGCCAGACGGGACAGGGAAGGCCCTACGAGCAGTACTTC.

This clonotype was observed once. This chain links TRBV6-1 with TRBJ2-5, with D uncertain. CDR3 length: 12 residues. V was trimmed by 7 bases and J by 0 bases, leaving 6 bases between them. From germline, CDR1 is MNHNS and CDR2 SASEGT. CDR3: CASKVYQETQYF. The CDR3 DNA follows: TGTGCCAGCAAGGTGTACCAAGAGACCCAGTACTTC.

This clonotype was seen a single time. The chain has TRBV28 and TRBJ1-1; TRBD1 matches at 7 bases. The J segment lost 11 bases and the V segment lost 6 bases, leaving 15 bases of the junction unmatched. Germline CDR1 reads MDHEN; CDR2 reads SYDVKM. The CDR3 contains 14 residues. CDR3 residues: CASSPLDRAVGAFF. The CDR3 bases are TGTGCCAGCAGCCCCCTTGACAGGGCTGTGGGTGCTTTCTTT.

Many counts were recorded for this clonotype. This rearrangement joins TRBV27 to TRBJ1-5; TRBD1 agrees at 7 bases. This CDR3 spans 13 amino acids. V lost 6 bases to trimming and J lost 6 bases; unmatched junction nucleotides: 5. Germline V lookup: CDR1 MNHEY, CDR2 SMNVEV (reference sequence). This CDR3 reads CASSDRVSQPQHF. DNA for the CDR3: TGTGCCAGCAGCGACAGGGTTAGTCAGCCCCAGCATTTT.

This clonotype was counted between two and nine times. The chain uses TRBV6-1 and TRBJ1-5; TRBD1 agrees at 8 bases. Germline CDR1 and CDR2: MNHNS and SASEGT. V shed 6 bases, J shed 2 bases, and the junction held 3 bases outside the gene matches. The CDR3 extends over 14 amino acids. CDR3 amino acids: CASRGQVGNQPQHF. DNA of the CDR3: TGTGCCAGCAGGGGACAGGTGGGCAATCAGCCCCAGCATTTT.

In its sample, this clonotype was seen a few times. The V gene is TRBV20-1, the J gene TRBJ2-1; D ambiguous. The germline V gene encodes CDR1 DFQATT and CDR2 SNEGSKA (reference sequence). The ends were cut back, 0 bases at V and 5 bases at J, with 14 bases in the middle. This CDR3 region has 15 residues. CDR3 nucleotide sequence: TGCAGTGCTAGAGATCTAGAGATAGTTAACAATGAGCAGTTCTTC. Encoded protein: CSARDLEIVNNEQFF.

The chain recombines TRBV20-1 with TRBJ2-7; 10 nucleotides line up with TRBD1. This CDR3 spans 14 amino acids. The V gene end was trimmed by 2 bases and the J gene end by 4 bases; junction bases not matched to a gene: 5. Germline CDR1 DFQATT, CDR2 SNEGSKA (reference sequence). CDR3 DNA sequence: TGCAGTGCTAGACTCCGGGACAGGGGTTACGAGCAGTACTTC. Its translation: CSARLRDRGYEQYF.

The J gene is TRBJ1-2, the V gene TRBV6-5, with D unresolved. The CDR3 is 15 residues long. CDR1 is MNHEY and CDR2 is SVGAGI in the germline V gene. V lost 4 bases and J lost 3, with 15 bases in between. The CDR3 spells CASSSTPPVDYGYTF. CDR3 sequence (DNA): TGTGCCAGCAGTTCCACCCCCCCAGTGGACTATGGCTACACCTTC.

The chain has TRBV12-3 or TRBV12-4 and TRBJ2-5, with 10 bases lining up with TRBD2. J lost 2 bases, V lost 8 bases, and 14 bases had no gene match. CDR3 length: 17 amino acids. The CDR3: CASLRLAGVSSQETQYF. The CDR3 DNA reads as TGTGCCAGCTTAAGGCTAGCGGGAGTATCCTCACAAGAGACCCAGTACTTC.

This chain's CDR3 is CASSPTGGGPGELFF. As DNA, the CDR3 is TGCGCCAGCAGCCCGACCGGTGGGGGCCCCGGGGAGCTGTTTTTT. The chain is built from TRBV5-1 and TRBJ2-2, with a possible D match to TRBD1 (6 bases). V dropped 4 bases and J dropped 6 bases, with 16 bases sitting between them. CDR3 length: 15 residues. Germline lookup yields CDR1 SGHRS and CDR2 YFSETQ.

This clonotype was observed a handful of times. The CDR3 DNA is TGCAGCGTTGGAGGCGGGGGTAATCAGCCCCAGCATTTT. Translating gives CSVGGGGNQPQHF. The chain combines TRBV29-1 with TRBJ1-5, with D perhaps TRBD1 (5 bases). The V and J ends lost 4 bases and 4 bases respectively, with 11 bases between them. CDR1 SQVTM and CDR2 ANQGSEA come from the germline V gene. The CDR3 is 13 residues long.

Ten or more counts support this clonotype. This chain connects TRBV28 to TRBJ2-2; D not certain. V was pared by 3 bases and J by 4 bases, with 12 bases between. CDR1 and CDR2 (germline): MDHEN, SYDVKM. CDR3 length equals 15 residues. In nucleotides, the CDR3 is TGTGCCAGCAGTTTCGCGCGGAGAGGCACCGGGGAGCTGTTTTTT. Translating gives CASSFARRGTGELFF.